Reported below is one T cell receptor (beta chain). Profiling relied on immunoSEQ multiplex PCR, and the TCRdb table lists in-frame clones only, not all of them. The sample lists 80,000 to 130,000 clones, nearly 90% occurring once. The source of the sample is a study of blood T cell repertoires in COVID-19. Germline V gene sequence: CDR1 MDHEN, CDR2 SYDVKM. The CDR3 sequence is 15 residues long. V dropped 4 bases and J dropped 6 bases, with 13 bases sitting between them. The J gene is TRBJ1-6, the V gene TRBV28; D may be TRBD1 (5 bases). The receptor comes from a woman aged 55-69 years with acute or convalescent COVID-19. The sample taken for sequencing was peripheral blood. The CDR3 reads CASSSPGTFNSPLHF. The CDR3 coding sequence is TGTGCCAGCAGTTCCCCCGGGACTTTTAATTCACCCCTCCACTTT.